These 20 T cell receptor beta chains were all obtained from the same sample, sequenced in a study of T cells in Graves' hyperthyroidism and ophthalmopathy. Amplified regions were TCR beta CDR3 sequences from RNA transcripts. A set of HTBI primers served as the primers for a first-round RT-PCR of the TCR CDR3. TCRdb used MiXCR to reprocess the multiplex PCR reads, holding one entry per CDR3 protein. The sample contains hundreds of thousands of distinct CDR3 sequences, 30% to 40% of which appear only once. The sample taken for sequencing was blood. The receptors stem from a woman between 40 and 55 years old with Graves' hyperthyroidism.

This chain joins TRBV20-1 and TRBJ1-1; possible D gene TRBD1, 5 bases. V was pared by 0 bases and J by 0 bases, with 17 bases between. In germline, CDR1 is DFQATT, CDR2 SNEGSKA (reference sequence). This CDR3 has 17 amino acids. The CDR3 DNA reads as TGCAGTGCTAGAGATAGGGCCAGGGCGAGAATGAACACTGAAGCTTTCTTT. It encodes CSARDRARARMNTEAFF.

This clonotype was picked up many times. The chain combines TRBV7-8 with TRBJ1-6; D remains ambiguous. The germline V gene encodes CDR1 SGHVS and CDR2 FQNEAQ. V shed 2 bases and J shed 0 bases, with 5 bases lying between them. CDR3 length equals 15 residues. The CDR3 protein is CASSLTNSYNSPLHF. CDR3 in DNA: TGTGCCAGCAGCTTAACGAACTCCTATAATTCACCCCTCCACTTT.

Comments on this clonotype: A much larger clone is a single base away; this may be a read error. This rearrangement joins TRBV7-9 to TRBJ2-5; D is possibly TRBD1 or TRBD2 (5 bases each). The V gene lost 5 bases and the J gene lost 2 bases, with 15 bases spanning the gap. The CDR3 sequence is 15 residues long. CDR1 SEHNR and CDR2 FQNEAQ come from the germline V gene (reference sequence). The CDR3 nucleotides read TGTGCCAGCAGCCTTGACGGGGCCGTACAAGAGACCCAGTACTTC. Its translation: CASSLDGAVQETQYF.

There are many counts of this clonotype. J is TRBJ1-1 and V is TRBV20-1; 7 nucleotides match TRBD1. The CDR3 contains 10 residues. Germline CDR1 is DFQATT and CDR2 is SNEGSKA (reference sequence). Trimming removed 3 bases from V and 8 bases from J; junction bases left unmatched: 0. The chain's CDR3 is CSARDREAFF. CDR3 coding DNA: TGCAGTGCTAGGGACAGGGAAGCTTTCTTT.

This clonotype came up many times. The junction shows a germline mismatch at one end, possibly a read error. The V gene is TRBV7-7, the J gene TRBJ2-5; 9 nucleotides line up with TRBD2. Germline-derived CDR1 and CDR2 are SSHAT and FNYEAQ (reference sequence). The CDR3 consists of 19 residues. The CDR3 spells CASSLEVASGAFFGGTQYF. The CDR3 DNA follows: TGTGCTAGCAGCTTAGAGGTCGCTAGCGGGGCGTTTTTTGGTGGGACCCAGTACTTC.

As regards this clonotype: With a much larger clone just one base away, this may be a read error. The chain employs TRBV7-3 and TRBJ1-5; D not certain. CDR3 length equals 14 residues. Germline loops: CDR1 SGHTA, CDR2 FQGTGA. CDR3 coding DNA: TGCGCCAGCAGCCAAGAAAACAACAATCAGCCCCAGCATTTT. Translating gives CASSQENNNQPQHF. Full variable domain (outside the CDR3, taken from reference TRBV7-3 and TRBJ1-5): GAGVSQTPSNKVTEKGKYVELRCDPISGHTALYWYRQSLGQGPEFLIYFQGTGAADDSGLPNDRFFAVRPEGSVSTLKIQRTERGDSAVYLCASSQENNNQPQHFGDGTRLSIL.

This rearrangement joins TRBV3-1 to TRBJ2-5; TRBD2 aligns across 11 bases. Germline V gives CDR1 LGHDT, CDR2 YNNKEL (reference sequence). The CDR3 length is 15 residues. V gave up 2 bases and J gave up 4 bases; unmatched junction bases: 3. The CDR3 reads CASSQSLAGGETQYF. CDR3 DNA sequence: TGTGCCAGCAGCCAAAGCCTAGCGGGAGGAGAGACCCAGTACTTC.

This clonotype showed up many times. V usage is TRBV7-9 and J usage is TRBJ1-2, with D possibly matching TRBD1 (5 bases). The CDR3 is 12 amino acids. Between the trimmed V and J ends, which lost 5 bases and 7 bases, there was a span of 11 bases. Germline-derived CDR1 and CDR2 are SEHNR and FQNEAQ (reference sequence). The CDR3 loop is CASSPGGSGYTF. In nucleotides, the CDR3 is TGTGCCAGCAGCCCGGGGGGGTCTGGCTACACCTTC.

With respect to this clonotype: Its ends do not fully match the called genes, so a read error is possible. The chain recombines TRBV11-2 with TRBJ1-5; the match to TRBD1 covers 7 bases. CDR1 is SGHAT and CDR2 is FQNNGV in the germline V gene. The CDR3 runs to 14 residues. The CDR3 spells CASSRTGLNQPQHF. For the CDR3, the DNA is TGCGCCAGCAGCCGGACAGGACTTAATCAGCCCCAGCATTTT.

V gene TRBV12-3 or TRBV12-4 combines with J gene TRBJ1-6, with 9 bases that match TRBD1. Losses at the gene ends were 6 bases for V and 9 bases for J; bases not matched to a gene: 9. The CDR3 extends over 15 amino acids. CDR3: CASSRTGGGLSPLHF. As DNA, the CDR3 is TGTGCCAGCAGCCGAACAGGGGGCGGACTTTCACCCCTCCACTTT.

The chain carries TRBV7-9 and TRBJ2-7, with TRBD1 matching 7 bases. This CDR3 is 16 amino acids long. V trimming: 3 bases; J trimming: 0 bases; junction bases outside the gene matches: 8. CDR1 is SEHNR, CDR2 FQNEAQ, per germline (reference sequence). The CDR3 coding sequence is TGTGCCAGCAGCTTCGTCTCGTCAGGGGGCTCCTACGAGCAGTACTTC. It is translated as CASSFVSSGGSYEQYF.

CDR3 region: CASRPLHQAYEQYF. The CDR3 DNA reads as TGTGCCAGTAGGCCGTTGCACCAAGCCTACGAGCAGTACTTC. The gene calls are TRBV19 and TRBJ2-7; no clear D gene. This CDR3 is 14 amino acids long. The germline V gene encodes CDR1 LNHDA and CDR2 SQIVND (reference sequence). V gave up 6 bases and J gave up 2 bases, with 14 bases separating them.

The genes are TRBV2 and TRBJ1-1; no clear D. The CDR3 is 11 amino acids. Trimming took 6 bases from V and 11 from J, leaving 13 bases between them. CDR1 is SNHLY and CDR2 is FYNNEI in the germline V gene. CDR3 coding DNA: TGTGCCAGCAGGGGCGTGGGTACGGCTTTCTTT. It is translated as CASRGVGTAFF.

In this sample, this clonotype turned up a few times. At one boundary the junction diverges from the germline segment, which might be a read error. The chain uses TRBV20-1 and TRBJ1-2; D unclear. The CDR3 is 11 amino acids. Germline CDR1 DFQATT, CDR2 SNEGSKA (reference sequence). In DNA, the CDR3 is TGCAGTGCTAGAAATAGAGACGCGACGTCGTTC. It is translated as CSARNRDATSF.

At least ten counts were recorded for this clonotype. The chain links TRBV20-1 to TRBJ2-7; 8 bases align to TRBD1. This CDR3 region has 14 residues. The germline gives CDR1 DFQATT, CDR2 SNEGSKA (reference sequence). V dropped 2 bases and J dropped 5; count of bases not matched to a gene: 8. DNA for the CDR3: TGCAGTGCTAGATCTAGGACAGGGCACGACGAGCAGTACTTC. It codes for CSARSRTGHDEQYF.

The CDR3: CASSYAARQGTHEQYF. The CDR3 nucleotides are TGTGCCAGCAGTTATGCGGCGCGACAGGGAACCCACGAGCAGTACTTC. J is TRBJ2-7 and V is TRBV12-3 or TRBV12-4; 7 nucleotides align to TRBD1. The CDR3 is made up of 16 amino acids. V was pared by 4 bases and J by 5 bases, with 14 bases of the junction left unmatched.

This sequence joins TRBV6-2 or TRBV6-3 and TRBJ1-1, with no clear D. CDR1 and CDR2 from the germline V gene are MNHEY and SVGEGT. V lost 4 bases, J lost 4 bases, and 13 bases lay in between. The CDR3 runs 14 residues. Written as DNA, the CDR3 is TGTGCCAGCAGTTGGTGGGTATCAGGCACTGAAGCTTTCTTT. It is translated as CASSWWVSGTEAFF.

The sample holds a few counts of this clonotype. The chain couples TRBV20-1 to TRBJ2-7, with no clear D. Trimming removed 7 bases at V and 3 bases at J, with 10 bases between. This CDR3 is built from 11 residues. The germline V gene encodes CDR1 DFQATT and CDR2 SNEGSKA (reference sequence). The CDR3 bases are TGCAGTGGGGGTCCTCTCTACGAGCAGTACTTC. This translates into CSGGPLYEQYF.

This clonotype was detected ten times or more. The gene calls are TRBV7-2 and TRBJ1-3; maybe TRBD1 (5 bases). In germline, CDR1 is SGHTA, CDR2 FQGNSA. Trimming left V 5 bases short and J 4 bases short, with 9 bases between. This CDR3 has 13 amino acids. The CDR3 nucleotides read TGTGCCAGCAGCCGTTGGGACGGAAACACCATATATTTT. Protein: CASSRWDGNTIYF. Complete variable domain (other parts from reference TRBV7-2 and TRBJ1-3): GAGVSQSPSNKVTEKGKDVELRCDPISGHTALYWYRQSLGQGLEFLIYFQGNSAPDKSGLPSDRFSAERTGGSVSTLTIQRTQQEDSAVYLCASSRWDGNTIYFGEGSWLTVV.

In this sample, this clonotype turned up a few times. This chain connects TRBV12-3 or TRBV12-4 to TRBJ2-2; TRBD1 might be the D (7 bases). CDR3 length: 15 amino acids. Between the trimmed V and J ends, which lost 6 bases and 0 bases, there was a span of 11 bases. CDR3 nucleotides: TGTGCCAGCAGGCCAGGGGGGTCGAACACCGGGGAGCTGTTTTTT. It specifies CASRPGGSNTGELFF.